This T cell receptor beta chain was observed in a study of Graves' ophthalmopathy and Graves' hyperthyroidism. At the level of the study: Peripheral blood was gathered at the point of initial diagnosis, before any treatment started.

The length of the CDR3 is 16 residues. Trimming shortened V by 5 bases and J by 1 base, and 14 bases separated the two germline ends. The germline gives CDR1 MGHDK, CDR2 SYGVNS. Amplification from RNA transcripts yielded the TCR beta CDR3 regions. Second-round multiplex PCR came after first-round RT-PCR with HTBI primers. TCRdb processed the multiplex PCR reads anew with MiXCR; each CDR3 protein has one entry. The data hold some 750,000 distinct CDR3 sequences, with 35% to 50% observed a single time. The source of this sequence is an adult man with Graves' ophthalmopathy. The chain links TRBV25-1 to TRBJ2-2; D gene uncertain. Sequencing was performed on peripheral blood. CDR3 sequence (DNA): TGTGCCAGCAGTTCCTTGGAAATGGTGAACACCGGGGAGCTGTTTTTT. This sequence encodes CASSSLEMVNTGELFF.